This T cell receptor (beta chain) was profiled in a study of Ad26.COV2.S vaccination and SARS-CoV-2 variants. Turning to the study itself: The authors gave Ad26.COV2.S intramuscularly, either once or twice 56 days apart. Findings of the study overall: Breadth and depth estimates from TCRs may understate total T cell responses.

A remark on this clone: Its antigen is not identified.

This CDR3 contains 15 residues. Trimming stripped 0 bases from V and 5 bases from J, with 14 bases between. CDR1 and CDR2 from the germline V gene are SGDLS and YYNGEE. The treatment denotes: roughly 19 received Ad26.COV2.S at low or high dose, single or two shots; about 5 received placebo; per-sample allocation not given. Day 63 after the first vaccine or placebo injection was the time point for sampling. An adult of 18-55 years in Boston served as donor. Built on an Ad26 vector, the vaccine expressed Wuhan-strain SARS-CoV-2 spike. Produced via immunoSEQ multiplex PCR; TCRdb's table is partial and in-frame only. The sample consists of about 680,000 clones, 80% to 90% of them appearing once.

This sample comprised peripheral blood, obtained in a trial of Ad26.COV2.S vaccine versus placebo. The sequence derives from a person between 18 and 65 years old who received the Ad26.COV2.S COVID-19 vaccine or a placebo. V and J are TRBV9 and TRBJ2-5; D is possibly TRBD2 (5 bases). As DNA, the CDR3 is TGTGCCAGCAGCGTAGCGGAGCTTGGCGGGGAGACCCAGTACTTC. Translating gives CASSVAELGGETQYF.